This entry features one T cell receptor beta chain sequence. As yet, its antigen is unknown. This clone may be a read error of a much larger clone one base away. The sample comes from a study of post-analysis software for immune sequencing data. Across the whole study: Secondary progressive, relapsing-remitting and progressive-relapsing multiple sclerosis were among the included disease courses. Study observations and caveats: The study found significantly lower normalized Chao1 diversity in multiple sclerosis patients than in controls.

Presence of unique molecular identifiers characterized the TCR beta cDNA libraries. TCRdb recomputed calls from the PCR reads with MiXCR, one row per CDR3 protein. The data show 400,000 to 500,000 distinct CDR3 sequences, 30% to 45% seen once. The receptor's source is a girl between 2 and 10 years old with multiple sclerosis. Material for sequencing was blood.

CDR3 region: CASSLNYNEQYF. CDR3 coding DNA: TGTGCCAGCAGTTTAAACTACAATGAGCAGTACTTC. The chain carries TRBV12-3 or TRBV12-4 and TRBJ2-7; no firm D call. Between the trimmed V and J ends, which lost 2 bases and 7 bases, there was a span of 9 bases. CDR3 length: 12 residues.